These 19 T cell receptor beta chains were all obtained from the same sample, sequenced in a study of blood T cell repertoires in COVID-19. Method: immunoSEQ multiplex PCR; TCRdb's copy keeps in-frame clones and lacks some. The sample holds almost 250,000 clones, roughly 91% seen once. The material sequenced was PBMCs or T cells enriched from blood (not recorded which). Receptor source: a woman in her twenties or thirties who had recovered from COVID-19.

The chain couples TRBV2 to TRBJ2-1; TRBD2 agrees at 12 bases. V was pared by 8 bases and J by 7 bases, with 6 bases of the junction left unmatched. Germline V gene sequence: CDR1 SNHLY, CDR2 FYNNEI. This CDR3 contains 14 residues. The CDR3 region has the DNA TGTGCCAGCTTAGGACTAGCGGGGAAGAATGAGCAGTTCTTC. This encodes CASLGLAGKNEQFF.

The chain recombines TRBV18 with TRBJ1-5; unclear D gene. The V and J ends lost 1 base and 0 bases respectively, with 7 bases between them. This CDR3 region has 15 residues. CDR1 is KGHSH and CDR2 is LQKENI in the germline V gene. The CDR3: CASSPRQNSNQPQHF. CDR3 DNA: TGTGCCAGCTCACCACGGCAGAATAGCAATCAGCCCCAGCATTTT.

The chain combines TRBV28 with TRBJ1-2, with D possibly TRBD1 on 6 matching bases. The germline V gene has CDR1 MDHEN and CDR2 SYDVKM. This CDR3 has 11 amino acids. Trimming shortened V by 10 bases and J by 6 bases, and 12 bases separated the two germline ends. The CDR3 coding sequence is TGTGCCACCGGGAGGGGGGATGGCTACACCTTC. This gives the protein CATGRGDGYTF.

This clone was seen a single time. This chain uses TRBV30 with TRBJ1-4; tentatively, D is TRBD1 (6 bases). V lost 5 bases to trimming and J lost 1 base, with 17 bases between them. The CDR3 consists of 16 residues. CDR1 is GTSNPN, CDR2 SVGIG, per germline (reference sequence). In DNA form, the CDR3 reads TGTGCCTGGGCGGCACAGGGTGTGGGAACTAATGAAAAACTGTTTTTT. Translated, it gives CAWAAQGVGTNEKLFF.

This clone was counted once. The rearrangement uses TRBV28 and TRBJ1-2; D perhaps matches TRBD1 (6 bases). The germline CDR1 and CDR2 sequences are MDHEN and SYDVKM. V lost 2 bases, J lost 2 bases, and 9 bases lay in between. The CDR3 consists of 14 residues. DNA of the CDR3: TGTGCCAGCAGTTTACTCCAGGGGAACTATGGCTACACCTTC. Its translation: CASSLLQGNYGYTF.

The rearrangement links TRBV20-1 to TRBJ1-2, with D maybe TRBD1 (5 bases). V was pared by 3 bases and J by 8 bases, with 19 bases between. Germline assignment: CDR1 DFQATT and CDR2 SNEGSKA (reference sequence). There are 14 residues in the CDR3. Written as DNA, the CDR3 is TGCAGTGCTAGTCGTAATGGGCGGGGGTACGGCTACACCTTC. Its translation: CSASRNGRGYGYTF.

This clone was detected once. This chain links TRBV5-1 with TRBJ2-7; 7 bases line up with TRBD2. The CDR3 loop spans 17 amino acids. V lost 4 bases and J lost 0; bases outside the gene matches: 13. Germline V CDR1 and CDR2: SGHRS, YFSETQ. The CDR3 sequence is CASSLRGSGPLSYEQYF. The CDR3 region has the DNA TGCGCCAGCAGCCTACGAGGTAGCGGGCCCCTCTCCTACGAGCAGTACTTC.

J is TRBJ1-6 and V is TRBV27, with TRBD1 matching 7 bases. The V and J ends lost 8 bases and 0 bases, in that order; junction bases with no gene match: 7. Germline CDR1 and CDR2: MNHEY and SMNVEV (reference sequence). CDR3 length: 16 amino acids. CDR3 nucleotide sequence: TGTGCCAGCGCGACAGGGATCACCTCCTATAATTCACCCCTCCACTTT. Its translation: CASATGITSYNSPLHF.

The chain joins TRBV9 to TRBJ1-4; perhaps TRBD1 as D (5 bases). The ends were cut back, 3 bases at V and 5 bases at J, with 20 bases in the middle. Per germline, CDR1 SGDLS and CDR2 YYNGEE. The CDR3 has 17 amino acids. As DNA, the CDR3 is TGTGCCAGCAGCGCCCGAGACGGGTGGGGACTAAATGAAAAACTGTTTTTT. Translating it yields CASSARDGWGLNEKLFF.

V usage is TRBV5-8 and J usage is TRBJ2-7; no firm D call. CDR3 length equals 14 residues. The V and J ends lost 4 bases and 3 bases respectively, with 14 bases between them. CDR1 and CDR2 (germline): SGHTS, YDEGEE. The CDR3 coding sequence is TGTGCCAGCAGCCCAAGTCAGACTCTCTACGAGCAGTACTTC. Its translation: CASSPSQTLYEQYF.

V and J are TRBV4-2 and TRBJ1-1; TRBD1 matches at 7 bases. The germline V gene has CDR1 LGHNA and CDR2 YNFKEQ. V lost 6 bases, J lost 5 bases, and 9 bases stayed unmatched. This CDR3 has 14 residues. The CDR3, as DNA: TGTGCCAGCAGGGGCTTGACAGGGTTGACTGAAGCTTTCTTT. Translation: CASRGLTGLTEAFF.

CDR3 residues: CASSLRRGKLFF. CDR3 in DNA: TGTGCCAGCAGTTTAAGGAGGGGCAAACTGTTTTTT. The V call is TRBV27, the J call TRBJ1-4; tentative D call: TRBD1 (5 bases). V lost 2 bases and J 11 bases, leaving 9 bases between the germline ends. This CDR3 region has 12 residues. The germline gives CDR1 MNHEY, CDR2 SMNVEV (reference sequence).

The chain couples TRBV4-3 to TRBJ1-2, with 7 bases fitting TRBD1. J was trimmed by 0 bases and V by 3 bases; bases with no gene match: 4. Germline CDR1 LGHNA, CDR2 YSLEER. This CDR3 comprises 15 residues. This CDR3 reads CASSHQGVTNYGYTF. The DNA for the CDR3 is TGCGCCAGCAGCCACCAGGGGGTAACTAACTATGGCTACACCTTC.

This rearrangement joins TRBV5-1 to TRBJ1-1; 8 bases align to TRBD1. The trim removed 4 bases at V and 7 bases at J, leaving 9 bases unmatched. The CDR3 extends over 14 amino acids. Germline CDR1 reads SGHRS; CDR2 reads YFSETQ. The CDR3 nucleotides are TGCGCCAGCAGCGTTGGGACAGGAAAGAATGAAGCTTTCTTT. Its protein is CASSVGTGKNEAFF.

V and J are TRBV7-9 and TRBJ2-2; the D gene is possibly TRBD2 (6 bases). CDR3 size: 13 residues. With 7 bases removed from V and 6 bases from J, the gap between germline ends came to 12 bases. In germline, CDR1 is SEHNR, CDR2 FQNEAQ (reference sequence). CDR3 residues: CASTRWGAGELFF. CDR3 nucleotide sequence: TGTGCCAGCACCCGTTGGGGGGCCGGGGAGCTGTTTTTT. The complete variable domain, with remaining parts taken from reference TRBV7-9 and TRBJ2-2, reads DTGVSQNPRHKITKRGQNVTFRCDPISEHNRLYWYRQTLGQGPEFLTYFQNEAQLEKSRLLSDRFSAERPKGSFSTLEIQRTEQGDSAMYLCASTRWGAGELFFGEGSRLTVL.

V and J are TRBV2 and TRBJ2-1; 14 bases align to TRBD2. Germline CDR1 is SNHLY and CDR2 is FYNNEI. J gave up 12 bases and V 4 bases, and 8 bases lay outside the gene matches. The CDR3 is 15 amino acids. This chain's CDR3 is CASSGGGLAGVVQFF. The CDR3 DNA reads TGTGCCAGCAGTGGGGGGGGACTAGCGGGAGTGGTGCAGTTCTTC.

J is TRBJ2-1 and V is TRBV9, with D hard to call. CDR1 and CDR2 (germline): SGDLS, YYNGEE. Trimming cost V 0 bases and J 3 bases, with 13 bases left between them. CDR3 length equals 16 residues. The CDR3 DNA reads as TGTGCCAGCAGCGTAGAGAACTTTGGCGGCTACAATGAGCAGTTCTTC. Translating gives CASSVENFGGYNEQFF.

This rearrangement joins TRBV7-2 to TRBJ2-7, with a tentative D call TRBD2 (6 bases). This CDR3 is built from 15 residues. CDR1 is SGHTA, CDR2 FQGNSA, per germline. Trimming cost V 5 bases and J 2 bases, with 16 bases left between them. CDR3 DNA sequence: TGTGCCAGCAGCCTGGAGGGACTTTCCGCCTACGAGCAGTACTTC. Protein: CASSLEGLSAYEQYF.

J is TRBJ2-5 and V is TRBV27, with a tentative D call TRBD2 (5 bases). From germline, CDR1 is MNHEY and CDR2 SMNVEV (reference sequence). This CDR3 has 14 amino acids. Trimming left V 5 bases short and J 5 bases short, with 15 bases between. The CDR3 sequence: CASSRRGSGETQYF. As DNA, the CDR3 is TGTGCCAGCAGTAGGCGCGGGTCGGGGGAGACCCAGTACTTC.